What follows are 18 T cell receptor beta chains derived from one specimen sequenced in a study of blood T cells in healthy people across ages. Primers used in a second PCR of about 7 to 12 cycles were a sample-barcoded 5' primer and a J-beta primer mix. TCRdb reprocessed the 5' RACE reads via MiXCR and lists one record per CDR3 protein. The sample consists of 920,000 or so distinct CDR3 sequences, roughly 45% of them appearing once. The sample taken for sequencing was blood. These receptors were taken from a woman aged 55-75 years in good health.

The table lists this clonotype with a count of one. This chain connects TRBV10-1 to TRBJ1-1; no clear D. The CDR3 extends over 13 amino acids. Germline CDR1 WNHNN, CDR2 SYGVQD (reference sequence). V shed 11 bases and J shed 2 bases, with 15 bases lying between them. Here the CDR3 DNA reads TGCGCCGGCACGGAGAACATAAACACTGAAGCTTTCTTT. Amino acids: CAGTENINTEAFF.

V and J are TRBV5-1 and TRBJ2-1; 10 bases are a match to TRBD2. This CDR3 comprises 16 residues. V was clipped by 4 bases and J by 3 bases; unmatched bases: 7. Germline V CDR1 and CDR2: SGHRS, YFSETQ. DNA of the CDR3: TGCGCCAGCAGCGTCCTCCTAGCGGGAGTCTACAATGAGCAGTTCTTC. The encoded protein is CASSVLLAGVYNEQFF. The full variable domain, rest sourced from reference TRBV5-1 and TRBJ2-1, is KAGVTQTPRYLIKTRGQQVTLSCSPISGHRSVSWYQQTPGQGLQFLFEYFSETQRNKGNFPGRFSGRQFSNSRSEMNVSTLELGDSALYLCASSVLLAGVYNEQFFGPGTRLTVL.

The V gene is TRBV7-9, the J gene TRBJ2-1; 11 nucleotides match TRBD1. Germline V gives CDR1 SEHNR, CDR2 FQNEAQ (reference sequence). V gave up 5 bases and J gave up 13 bases; unmatched junction bases: 10. The CDR3 covers 14 residues. In DNA, the CDR3 is TGTGCCAGCAGCACCGGGACAGGGGGGGAGACCCAGTTCTTC. The encoded protein is CASSTGTGGETQFF.

This clonotype was counted only a few times. The chain has TRBV6-5 and TRBJ2-7, with TRBD2 as a possible D gene (6 bases). CDR3 length: 15 residues. Trimming removed 2 bases from V and 0 bases from J, with 11 bases in between. The V gene's germline CDR1 is MNHEY and CDR2 SVGAGI. DNA of the CDR3: TGTGCCAGCAGTTACGTAGGAGGGAGCTCCTACGAGCAGTACTTC. This codes for CASSYVGGSSYEQYF.

The J gene is TRBJ2-1, the V gene TRBV29-1, with 8 bases matching TRBD2. CDR1 SQVTM and CDR2 ANQGSEA come from the germline V gene. Unmatched junction bases numbered 24, after V lost 6 bases and J lost 8 bases. The CDR3 is made up of 18 amino acids. The CDR3 protein is CSVRGGGGAYNPSDEQFF. Written as DNA, the CDR3 is TGCAGCGTCCGGGGGGGCGGGGGAGCGTATAACCCTAGCGATGAGCAGTTCTTC.

A few counts support this clonotype. V gene TRBV12-3 or TRBV12-4 combines with J gene TRBJ1-2, with D hard to call. The CDR3 has 12 amino acids. Trimming pared 6 bases from V and 7 bases from J, leaving 12 bases between. For the CDR3, the DNA is TGTGCCAGCAGCCGGGAGAGGGCTGGCTACACCTTC. Encoded protein: CASSRERAGYTF.

The table lists this clonotype with a few counts. The V call is TRBV7-9, the J call TRBJ2-6, with 7 nucleotides matching TRBD2. The junction had 3 bases not matched to a gene; V was cut back by 7 bases and J by 0 bases. The CDR3 is 15 amino acids. The germline V gene has CDR1 SEHNR and CDR2 FQNEAQ (reference sequence). In DNA form, the CDR3 reads TGTGCCAGCATCCGGGGGGTCTCTGGGGCCAACGTCCTGACTTTC. Amino acid sequence: CASIRGVSGANVLTF.

This clonotype was observed at least ten times. It may be a read error: a sequence one base away is much more abundant. The chain uses TRBV7-9 and TRBJ2-7; 7 bases match TRBD2. V lost 4 bases to trimming and J lost 7 bases; unmatched junction nucleotides: 16. Per germline, CDR1 SEHNR and CDR2 FQNEAQ (reference sequence). This CDR3 is built from 16 residues. CDR3 in amino acids: CASSSDKGRVSWEQYF. Written as DNA, the CDR3 is TGTGCCAGCAGCTCTGACAAAGGGAGGGTATCTTGGGAGCAGTACTTC.

The chain links TRBV29-1 to TRBJ1-1, with D unresolved. Per germline, CDR1 SQVTM and CDR2 ANQGSEA. Between the trimmed V and J ends, which lost 3 bases and 3 bases, there was a span of 11 bases. CDR3 size: 13 residues. CDR3 sequence (DNA): TGCAGCGTTGACCACTCCGCCCACACTGAAGCTTTCTTT. It translates to CSVDHSAHTEAFF.

This clonotype was observed a few times. This chain uses TRBV11-2 with TRBJ2-7; no reliable D call. Germline V gene data show CDR1 as SGHAT and CDR2 as FQNNGV. Trimming took off 4 bases at V and 7 bases at J, with 20 bases between the two ends. The CDR3 has 15 residues. The CDR3 spells CASSSQGLALGEQYF. Here the CDR3 DNA reads TGTGCCAGCAGCTCTCAAGGGTTAGCCTTAGGGGAGCAGTACTTC.

This clonotype has a single count. The gene calls are TRBV10-3 and TRBJ2-7; the D is unclear. With 10 bases removed from V and 4 bases from J, the gap between germline ends came to 11 bases. The CDR3 is made up of 11 amino acids. The V gene's germline CDR1 is ENHRY and CDR2 SYGVKD. In nucleotides, the CDR3 is TGTGCCAGGACCTTACAATACGAGCAGTACTTC. Its protein product is CARTLQYEQYF.

This clonotype was recorded a few times. The chain combines TRBV12-3 or TRBV12-4 with TRBJ2-3; TRBD2 agrees at 7 bases. With 6 bases clipped from V and 0 bases from J, the junction kept 12 bases outside the gene matches. There are 17 residues in the CDR3. The CDR3 nucleotides are TGTGCCAGCAGCTCCGGGGAGGGCGAAACTAGCACAGATACGCAGTATTTT. Amino acid sequence: CASSSGEGETSTDTQYF.

As for this clonotype: A much larger clone sits a single nucleotide away, making a read error possible. This CDR3 reads CSANPGTASCEQYF. CDR3 DNA sequence: TGCAGTGCTAATCCCGGGACGGCCTCCTGCGAGCAGTACTTC. This sequence joins TRBV20-1 and TRBJ2-5; D could derive from TRBD1 or TRBD2 (5 bases each). The DNA end is more similar to TRBJ2-7, so the J call may be wrong. CDR3 size: 14 residues. Germline V gene lookup returns CDR1 DFQATT and CDR2 SNEGSKA (reference sequence).

This clonotype turned up a few times. The chain is built from TRBV10-3 and TRBJ2-4; the D gene is possibly TRBD2 (6 bases). The end of the DNA aligns better with TRBJ2-7, so the J call may be wrong. The CDR3 runs 14 residues. Germline V CDR1 and CDR2: ENHRY, SYGVKD. CDR3 sequence: CAISERGNPYEQYF. As DNA, the CDR3 is TGTGCCATCAGCGAGCGCGGGAATCCTTACGAGCAGTACTTC.

The chain employs TRBV25-1 and TRBJ1-2; no reliable D call. Germline V CDR1 and CDR2: MGHDK, SYGVNS. The CDR3 is 14 residues long. V lost 1 base to trimming and J lost 7 bases, with 13 bases between them. The CDR3 DNA reads as TGTGCCAGCAGTGAATCGGTCTCCGGCGGTGGCTACACCTTC. It yields the protein CASSESVSGGGYTF.

This clonotype was seen a few times. The V gene is TRBV3-1, the J gene TRBJ2-4; 12 bases line up with TRBD2. The CDR3 is 16 amino acids. CDR1 and CDR2 from the germline V gene are LGHDT and YNNKEL (reference sequence). Trimming cost V 8 bases and J 1 base; bases outside gene matches: 6. The CDR3 loop reads CASETSGSGAKNIQYF. The CDR3 coding sequence is TGTGCCAGCGAGACTAGCGGGAGCGGGGCCAAAAACATTCAGTACTTC.

This sequence joins TRBV7-9 and TRBJ2-1; 8 nucleotides align to TRBD2. Losses at the gene ends were 2 bases for V and 7 bases for J; bases not matched to a gene: 4. This CDR3 region has 14 residues. CDR1 and CDR2 from the germline V gene are SEHNR and FQNEAQ (reference sequence). The CDR3 DNA sequence: TGTGCCAGCAGCTTACTTATAGCGGGGAATGAGCAGTTCTTC. Its protein product is CASSLLIAGNEQFF.

V gene TRBV27 combines with J gene TRBJ2-4, with 7 bases fitting TRBD1. The DNA end lines up better with TRBJ2-7; the J call may be wrong. The V gene's germline CDR1 is MNHEY and CDR2 SMNVEV (reference sequence). The CDR3 loop spans 15 amino acids. The CDR3, as DNA: TGTGCCAGCAGTTCCAGCGTAGGACAGGACTACGAGCAGTACTTC. Translating it yields CASSSSVGQDYEQYF.